This T cell receptor (beta chain) originates from a study of OX40 agonist ivuxolimab in advanced cancers. Study-wide background: Mean age 60 years, range about 20 to 79; 82.7% male. Prior checkpoint blockade (anti-PD-1, anti-PD-L1 or anti-CTLA-4) was permitted; 40% had it. Study-wide points: At 0.1 to 3.0 mg/kg, clonal expansion of CD4+ and CD8+ blood T cells had occurred by week 6.

V was clipped by 5 bases and J by 10 bases, with 17 bases between them. Germline CDR1 is SGHVS and CDR2 is FNYEAQ. The length of the CDR3 is 13 residues. Concerning this clone itself: Its specificity is unknown.

Libraries were prepared by immunoSEQ multiplex PCR; TCRdb keeps only in-frame clonotypes and omits some of them. The data show 40,000 to 45,000 clones, 70% to 90% seen once. The chain joins TRBV7-6 to TRBJ1-1; TRBD1 might be the D (6 bases). Sequenced material: CD4+ or CD8+ T cells sorted from blood, taken in a trial of the OX40 agonist ivuxolimab. This TCR was sampled from an adult with an advanced solid tumor such as melanoma, head and neck, liver or kidney cancer. For the CDR3, the DNA is TGTGCCAGCAGCCCAGGACAGTTTGATCGAGCTTTCTTT. Amino acids: CASSPGQFDRAFF.